This T cell receptor (beta chain) was identified during a study of cytomegalovirus exposure and HLA in healthy donors. Primers for the PCR totalled 60 Vbeta and 13 Jbeta. Sequenced by immunoSEQ multiplex PCR; TCRdb stores in-frame clones only, minus some. In the table there are some 140,000 clones, 65% to 80% of which are singletons. This CDR3 spans 15 amino acids. Per the germline V gene, CDR1 is SGDLS and CDR2 is YYNGEE. J lost 2 bases, V lost 2 bases, and 4 bases had no gene match. The sequence was obtained from a woman younger than 35 in good health and CMV-seronegative. V and J are TRBV9 and TRBJ2-7, with TRBD2 matching over 10 bases. Source material: PBMCs. The CDR3 bases are TGTGCCAGCAGCGTTCTAGCGGGAGAAGCCTACGAGCAGTACTTC. It specifies CASSVLAGEAYEQYF.